The present T cell receptor (beta chain) was sequenced within a study of OX40 agonist ivuxolimab in advanced cancers. Study in general: Those treated in dose escalation had hepatocellular carcinoma, melanoma, renal cell cancer or head and neck cancer. Of the participants, approximately 40% had some prior anti-PD-1, anti-PD-L1 or anti-CTLA-4 therapy, which was allowed.

A note on this clone: Its specificity is not known.

Measured with immunoSEQ multiplex PCR; TCRdb has only the in-frame clones, and not every one. This sample has about 64,000 clones; roughly nine tenths occur once, and the top ten carry roughly 5.1%. Germline V lookup: CDR1 SGHDN, CDR2 FVKESK. V lost 1 base, J lost 3 bases, and 9 bases lay in between. The CDR3 is 15 amino acids. General observations from the study: Certain nonresponders additionally had low normalized T-cell clonal expansion. Relative to CD4+, CD8+ T cells held more expanded clones on average.

V and J are TRBV14 and TRBJ2-2, with D perhaps TRBD1 (6 bases). The source material was CD4+ or CD8+ T cells sorted from blood, sampled in a trial of the OX40 agonist ivuxolimab. The origin of this receptor is an adult with an advanced solid tumor such as melanoma, head and neck, liver or kidney cancer. The CDR3 reads CASSQVRTDTGELFF. The CDR3, as DNA: TGTGCCAGCAGCCAAGTACGGACAGACACCGGGGAGCTGTTTTTT.